These T cell receptor beta chains were read from a single sample in a study of CD8+CD57+ T cells in acquired aplastic anemia. TCRdb redid the calling of the reads with MiXCR, one entry per CDR3 protein. The sample lists 150,000 to 200,000 distinct CDR3 sequences; 45% to 55% were seen once. The sample taken for sequencing was sorted CD4+, CD8+, or CD8+CD57+ T cells (not recorded which) from PBMCs. Every receptor here comes from a human donor with aplastic anemia. Each CDR3 is given with its conserved first and last residue. D genes are given only for firm matches. Size is omitted from some rows. Given values are once, few, many or a class for expanded clones.

V,J,D,size,CDR3,DNA
TRBV10-1,TRBJ2-1,.,many,CASSESPDSYNEQFF,TGCGCCAGCAGTGAGTCCCCAGACTCCTACAATGAGCAGTTCTTC
TRBV9,TRBJ2-3,.,.,CASSSYTGTQYF,TGTGCCAGCAGCTCCTACACAGGTACGCAGTATTTT
TRBV20-1,TRBJ2-7,.,.,CSAGGTVQYF,TGCAGTGCTGGGGGGACAGTCCAGTACTTC
TRBV20-1,TRBJ1-5,.,.,CSARDRINQPQHF,TGCAGTGCTAGGGACAGAATCAATCAGCCCCAGCATTTT
TRBV9,TRBJ1-5,.,.,CASSPRDSNQPQHF,TGTGCCAGCAGCCCCCGGGACAGCAATCAGCCCCAGCATTTT
TRBV2,TRBJ2-1,.,many,CASRRASSYNEQFF,TGTGCCAGCCGAAGGGCCTCCTCCTACAATGAGCAGTTCTTC
TRBV19,TRBJ2-1,.,once,CASSLSVGLSNEQFF,TGTGCCAGTAGTTTGTCCGTTGGGCTATCCAATGAGCAGTTCTTC
TRBV12-3/TRBV12-4,TRBJ2-7,.,many,CASSSTYEQYF,TGTGCCAGCAGTTCCACCTACGAGCAGTACTTC
TRBV7-9,TRBJ2-2,TRBD1,.,CASSPTGFGELFF,TGTGCCAGCAGCCCGACAGGGTTCGGGGAGCTGTTTTTT
TRBV20-1,TRBJ1-6,.,.,CSAIQGRGLNSPLHF,TGCAGTGCTATACAGGGTCGCGGCCTAAATTCACCCCTCCACTTT
TRBV27,TRBJ2-3,TRBD2,.,CASTRLAGGDTQYF,TGTGCCAGCACCCGACTAGCGGGAGGAGATACGCAGTATTTT
TRBV10-3,TRBJ1-3,.,.,CAISVYRVGTATSGNTIYF,TGTGCCATCAGTGTTTATAGGGTGGGTACAGCCACCTCTGGAAACACCATATATTTT
TRBV20-1,TRBJ2-3,.,.,CSANREGDTQYF,TGCAGTGCTAACAGGGAAGGCGATACGCAGTATTTT
TRBV24-1,TRBJ2-7,TRBD2,many,CATSDPGTSGTYEQYF,TGTGCCACCAGTGACCCCGGGACTAGCGGGACTTACGAGCAGTACTTC
TRBV19,TRBJ1-1,.,many,CASRGSASEAFF,TGTGCCAGTAGGGGGAGTGCATCTGAAGCTTTCTTT
TRBV2,TRBJ2-1,.,.,CASSVLGDSQYNEQFF,TGTGCCAGCAGTGTGCTGGGGGACTCTCAATACAATGAGCAGTTCTTC
TRBV25-1,TRBJ2-1,.,.,CASSGLDGVYNEQFF,TGTGCCAGCAGTGGCCTAGACGGGGTGTACAATGAGCAGTTCTTC
TRBV19,TRBJ2-3,TRBD2,many,CASSVMLAATDTQYF,TGTGCCAGTAGCGTGATGCTAGCGGCCACAGATACGCAGTATTTT
TRBV11-1,TRBJ2-5,TRBD2,.,CASSYTGLAGPQETQYF,TGTGCCAGCAGTTACACGGGACTAGCGGGACCCCAAGAGACCCAGTACTTC
TRBV5-1,TRBJ2-1,.,many,CASSVGALSYNEQFF,TGCGCCAGCAGCGTCGGGGCCCTGTCCTACAATGAGCAGTTCTTC
TRBV15,TRBJ1-6,.,.,CATGQNPPLHF,TGTGCCACCGGCCAAAACCCACCCCTCCACTTT
TRBV7-9,TRBJ1-2,.,.,CASSFDSGGYTF,TGTGCCAGCAGCTTTGATTCGGGAGGCTACACCTTC
TRBV5-1,TRBJ2-1,.,many,CASSLGREQFF,TGCGCCAGCAGCTTGGGCCGGGAGCAGTTCTTC
TRBV19,TRBJ1-6,TRBD1,.,CASSEGRGHNSPLHF,TGTGCCAGCAGCGAGGGGAGGGGGCATAATTCACCCCTCCACTTT
TRBV7-9,TRBJ1-2,TRBD1,.,CASRPGTGMVKGYTF,TGTGCCAGCAGACCCGGGACAGGGATGGTCAAAGGCTACACCTTC
TRBV7-3,TRBJ1-5,.,.,CASSLTRNQPQHF,TGTGCCAGCAGCTTAACACGGAATCAGCCCCAGCATTTT
TRBV6-5,TRBJ1-1,.,many,CASSYGPGANTEAFF,TGTGCCAGCAGTTACGGACCCGGGGCGAACACTGAAGCTTTCTTT
TRBV29-1,TRBJ2-7,TRBD2,.,CSVVLAGTYEQYF,TGCAGCGTTGTCCTAGCGGGAACCTACGAGCAGTACTTC
TRBV29-1,TRBJ1-2,TRBD1,.,CSVRTGDNGYTF,TGCAGCGTACGGACAGGGGATAATGGCTACACCTTC
TRBV29-1,TRBJ1-2,.,many,CSVPRGGRGYGYTF,TGCAGCGTTCCCCGGGGGGGACGAGGCTATGGCTACACCTTC
TRBV7-9,TRBJ1-6,.,.,CASSQARQSPLHF,TGTGCCAGCAGCCAGGCCCGCCAATCACCCCTCCACTTT
TRBV20-1,TRBJ2-1,.,once,CSAPTQGGEQFF,TGCAGTGCGCCGACCCAGGGGGGAGAGCAGTTCTTC
TRBV27,TRBJ2-1,TRBD2,few,CASSQTSGFYNEQFF,TGTGCCAGCAGTCAGACTAGCGGATTCTACAATGAGCAGTTCTTC
TRBV7-8,TRBJ2-5,TRBD1,.,CASRSGAGTGETQYF,TGTGCCAGCAGATCTGGAGCCGGGACAGGGGAGACCCAGTACTTC
TRBV29-1,TRBJ2-1,.,.,CSVATPNEQFF,TGCAGCGTAGCGACGCCGAATGAGCAGTTCTTC
TRBV10-3,TRBJ2-1,TRBD2,.,CAISISGAEQFF,TGTGCCATCAGCATTAGCGGGGCCGAGCAGTTCTTC
TRBV25-1,TRBJ2-1,TRBD2,.,CATGGGIYNEQFF,TGTGCCACGGGAGGCGGAATTTACAATGAGCAGTTCTTC
TRBV24-1,TRBJ2-5,.,few,CATSDLRRSGTQETQYF,TGTGCCACCAGTGATTTGCGTAGGTCAGGGACCCAAGAGACCCAGTACTTC
TRBV15,TRBJ2-2,.,.,CATSRAENTGELFF,TGTGCCACCAGCAGAGCAGAGAACACCGGGGAGCTGTTTTTT
TRBV7-8,TRBJ2-7,TRBD1,many,CASSLQTGTINYEQYF,TGTGCCAGCAGCCTCCAGACAGGGACGATAAACTACGAGCAGTACTTC
TRBV30,TRBJ2-3,.,.,CAWSVNTDTQYF,TGTGCCTGGAGTGTAAATACAGATACGCAGTATTTT
TRBV6-1,TRBJ2-7,.,.,CASSAGGTASYEQYF,TGTGCCAGTAGTGCCGGTGGGACGGCCTCCTACGAGCAGTACTTC
TRBV9,TRBJ1-1,.,many,CASSVEGTGDTEAFF,TGTGCCAGCAGCGTGGAGGGTACCGGGGACACTGAAGCTTTCTTT
TRBV19,TRBJ1-6,TRBD1,.,CASSDQQGDNSPLHF,TGTGCCAGTAGTGACCAACAGGGGGATAATTCACCCCTCCACTTT
TRBV9,TRBJ2-7,.,many,CASSVGPGDGRYEQYF,TGTGCCAGCAGCGTAGGTCCAGGAGACGGCAGGTACGAGCAGTACTTC
TRBV7-2,TRBJ2-3,.,.,CASSFVRYTDTQYF,TGTGCCAGCAGCTTCGTAAGGTACACAGATACGCAGTATTTT
TRBV7-2,TRBJ2-3,.,.,CASSPFRDTQYF,TGTGCCAGCAGCCCCTTTAGGGATACGCAGTATTTT
TRBV20-1,TRBJ2-6,.,.,CSAHPPGSGANVLTF,TGCAGTGCTCATCCTCCAGGGTCTGGGGCCAACGTCCTGACTTTC
TRBV7-2,TRBJ2-5,.,.,CASSPRRGTQETQYF,TGTGCCAGCAGCCCCCGTCGCGGGACTCAAGAGACCCAGTACTTC
TRBV2,TRBJ1-5,TRBD1,once,CASSADRGNQPQHF,TGTGCCAGCAGTGCGGACAGGGGCAATCAGCCCCAGCATTTT
TRBV6-5,TRBJ2-7,.,many,CASSYRGRKEQYF,TGTGCCAGCAGTTACAGAGGACGGAAAGAGCAGTACTTC
TRBV7-9,TRBJ1-1,.,.,CASSFQGGITEAFF,TGTGCCAGCAGCTTTCAAGGGGGAATAACTGAAGCTTTCTTT